One and the same sample provided the 5 T cell receptor beta chains below, sequenced in a study of T cell repertoires in cytomegalovirus infection (dated by TCRdb to about 2019). Sequencing relied on an Illumina HiSeq 1500. TCRdb itself trimmed the public reads at Q25 with fastp, ran MiXCR and retained productive beta chains. Rows matching on CDR3 protein sequence are summarized as one entry with the most common DNA and genes. Within this sample are a few hundred thousand distinct CDR3 sequences, with 40% of them counted one time only. Together, the top ten hold about 48% of the sample. The intended sense of this specimen's treatment or condition label: in vitro stimulation with specific CMV peptide epitopes to enrich CMV-specific T cells. Antigens of these TCRs are unknown. Source: cultured PBMCs, taken from culture after CMV antigen stimulation. The origin of the receptors is a human donor in good health (CMV status not recorded). Some clones in this sample may be carry-over from other donors' samples.

This clonotype was detected a few times. The rearrangement uses TRBV7-2 and TRBJ1-4; no clear D gene. The germline V gene has CDR1 SGHTA and CDR2 FQGNSA. This CDR3 contains 15 residues. V lost 1 base and J 5 bases, leaving 11 bases between the germline ends. The CDR3 DNA sequence: TGTGCCAGCAGCTTAGATAGGTGGGGAAATGAAAAACTGTTTTTT. It encodes CASSLDRWGNEKLFF.

This clonotype was seen only a few times. The chain couples TRBV18 to TRBJ1-5; a possible D gene is TRBD1 (5 bases). Trimming removed 6 bases at V and 3 bases at J, with 9 bases between. The CDR3 loop spans 13 amino acids. Germline V gives CDR1 KGHSH, CDR2 LQKENI. For the CDR3, the DNA is TGTGCCAGCTCGGAGGGGCTCAATCAGCCCCAGCATTTT. Translating gives CASSEGLNQPQHF.

In this sample, this clonotype turned up a few times. J is TRBJ2-7 and V is TRBV2; either TRBD1 or TRBD2 may supply D (5 bases each). Germline CDR1 is SNHLY and CDR2 is FYNNEI. The length of the CDR3 is 17 residues. V lost 7 bases, J lost 0 bases, and 22 bases lay in between. CDR3 residues: CASKGPGPRDRSYEQYF. The DNA for the CDR3 is TGTGCCAGCAAAGGTCCAGGGCCGAGGGATCGCTCCTACGAGCAGTACTTC.

There are a few counts of this clonotype. The CDR3, as DNA: TGCGCCAGCAGCCAAGAGAGGTCAGCCCAAGAGACCCAGTACTTC. Translation: CASSQERSAQETQYF. The rearrangement links TRBV4-1 to TRBJ2-5, with D unclear. Germline CDR1 reads MGHRA; CDR2 reads YSYEKL. V was shortened by 0 bases and J by 1 base, with 9 bases between the two germline ends. This CDR3 has 15 amino acids.

Points on this clonotype: A read error is possible here, since a much larger clone lies one base away. The rearrangement joins TRBV11-2 to TRBJ1-4; D remains ambiguous. V was pared by 0 bases and J by 6 bases, with 2 bases between. This CDR3 has 12 amino acids. Germline CDR1 reads SGHAT; CDR2 reads FQNNGV. The CDR3: CASSLDDEKLFF. CDR3 nucleotides: TGTGCCAGCAGCTTAGACGATGAAAAACTGTTTTTT.